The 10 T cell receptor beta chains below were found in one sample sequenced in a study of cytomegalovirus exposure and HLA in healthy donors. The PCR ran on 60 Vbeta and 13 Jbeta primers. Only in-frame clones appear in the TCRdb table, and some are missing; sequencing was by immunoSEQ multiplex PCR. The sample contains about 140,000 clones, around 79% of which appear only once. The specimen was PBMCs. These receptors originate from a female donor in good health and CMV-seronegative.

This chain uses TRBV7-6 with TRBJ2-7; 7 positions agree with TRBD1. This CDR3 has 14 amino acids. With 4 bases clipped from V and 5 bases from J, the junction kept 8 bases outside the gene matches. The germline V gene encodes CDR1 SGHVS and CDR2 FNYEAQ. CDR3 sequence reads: CASSSTGPLDEQYF. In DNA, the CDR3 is TGTGCCAGCAGCTCGACAGGGCCACTAGACGAGCAGTACTTC.

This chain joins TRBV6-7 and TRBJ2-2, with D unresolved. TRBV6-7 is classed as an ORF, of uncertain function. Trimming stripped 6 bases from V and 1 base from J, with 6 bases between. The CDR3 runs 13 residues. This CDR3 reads CASSLRNTGELFF. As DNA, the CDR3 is TGTGCCAGCAGCCTGAGGAACACCGGGGAGCTGTTTTTT.

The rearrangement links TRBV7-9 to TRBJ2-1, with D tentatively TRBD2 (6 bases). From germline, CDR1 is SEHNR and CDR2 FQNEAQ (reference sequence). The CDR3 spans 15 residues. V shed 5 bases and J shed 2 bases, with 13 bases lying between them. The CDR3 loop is CASSPSGSPYNEQFF. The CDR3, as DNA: TGTGCCAGCAGCCCAAGCGGGTCCCCCTACAATGAGCAGTTCTTC.

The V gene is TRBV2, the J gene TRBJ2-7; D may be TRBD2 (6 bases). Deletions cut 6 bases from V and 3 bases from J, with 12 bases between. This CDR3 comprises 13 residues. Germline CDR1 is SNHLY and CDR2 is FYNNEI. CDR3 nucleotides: TGTGCCAGCAGAGAGGGACTGCACTACGAGCAGTACTTC. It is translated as CASREGLHYEQYF.

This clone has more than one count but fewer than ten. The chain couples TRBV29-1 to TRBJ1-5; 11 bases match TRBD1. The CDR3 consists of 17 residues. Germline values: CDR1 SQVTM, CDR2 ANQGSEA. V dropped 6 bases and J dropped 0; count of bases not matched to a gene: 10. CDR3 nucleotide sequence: TGCAGCGTCGGCCGGGACAGGGGGATCGTTAGCAATCAGCCCCAGCATTTT. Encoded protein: CSVGRDRGIVSNQPQHF.

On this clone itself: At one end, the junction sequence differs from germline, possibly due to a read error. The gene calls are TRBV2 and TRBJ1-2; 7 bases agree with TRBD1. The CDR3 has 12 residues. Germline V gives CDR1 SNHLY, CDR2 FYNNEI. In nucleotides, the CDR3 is TGTGCCAGCACCCCCCTATCCGGCAGGGGGTATTTC. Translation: CASTPLSGRGYF.

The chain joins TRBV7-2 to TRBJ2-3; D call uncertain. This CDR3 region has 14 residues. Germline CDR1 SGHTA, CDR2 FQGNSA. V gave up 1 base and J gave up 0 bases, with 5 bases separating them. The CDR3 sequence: CASSLGTSTDTQYF. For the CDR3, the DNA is TGTGCCAGCAGCTTAGGAACTAGCACAGATACGCAGTATTTT. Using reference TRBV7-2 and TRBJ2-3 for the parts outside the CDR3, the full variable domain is GAGVSQSPSNKVTEKGKDVELRCDPISGHTALYWYRQSLGQGLEFLIYFQGNSAPDKSGLPSDRFSAERTGGSVSTLTIQRTQQEDSAVYLCASSLGTSTDTQYFGPGTRLTVL.

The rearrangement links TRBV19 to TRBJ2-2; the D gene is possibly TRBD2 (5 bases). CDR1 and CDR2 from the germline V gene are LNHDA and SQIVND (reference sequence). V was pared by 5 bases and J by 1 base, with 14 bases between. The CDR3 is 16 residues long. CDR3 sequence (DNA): TGTGCCAGTAGTTCCCAAGCGGCCCGGAACACCGGGGAGCTGTTTTTT. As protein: CASSSQAARNTGELFF.

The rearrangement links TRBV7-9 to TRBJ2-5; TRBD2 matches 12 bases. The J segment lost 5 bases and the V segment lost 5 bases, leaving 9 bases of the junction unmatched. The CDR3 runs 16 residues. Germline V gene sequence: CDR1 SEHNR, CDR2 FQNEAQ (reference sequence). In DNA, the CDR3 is TGTGCCAGCAGCCGAAAGACTAGCGGGGGACACGAGACCCAGTACTTC. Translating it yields CASSRKTSGGHETQYF.

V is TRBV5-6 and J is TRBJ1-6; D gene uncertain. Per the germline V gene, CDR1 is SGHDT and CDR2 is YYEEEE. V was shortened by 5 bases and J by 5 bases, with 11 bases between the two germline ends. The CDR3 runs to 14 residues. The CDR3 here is CASRSGLNNSPLHF. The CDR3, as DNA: TGTGCCAGCAGATCAGGATTAAATAATTCACCCCTCCACTTT.